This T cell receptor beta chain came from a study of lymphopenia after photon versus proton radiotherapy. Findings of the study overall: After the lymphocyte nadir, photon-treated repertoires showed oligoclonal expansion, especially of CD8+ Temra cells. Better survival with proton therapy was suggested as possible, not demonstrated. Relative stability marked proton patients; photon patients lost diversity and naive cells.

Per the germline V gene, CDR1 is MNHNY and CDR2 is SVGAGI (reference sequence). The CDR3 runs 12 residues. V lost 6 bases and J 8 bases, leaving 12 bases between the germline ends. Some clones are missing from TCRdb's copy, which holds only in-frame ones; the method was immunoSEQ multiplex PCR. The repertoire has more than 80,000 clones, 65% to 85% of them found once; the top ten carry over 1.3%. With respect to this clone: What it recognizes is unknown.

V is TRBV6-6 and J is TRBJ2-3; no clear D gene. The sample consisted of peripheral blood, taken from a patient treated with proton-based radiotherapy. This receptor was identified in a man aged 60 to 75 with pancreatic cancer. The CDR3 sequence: CASRRDLFTQYF. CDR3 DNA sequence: TGTGCCAGCAGACGCGACCTATTTACGCAGTATTTT.